This TCR beta chain appears in the sequencing data of a study of prognosis after radiotherapy for stage I lung cancer. Two rounds of multiplex PCR amplified TCR beta CDR3 from genomic DNA. Primers specific to each TRBV and TRBJ gene were used in first-round PCR. A second round of PCR was carried out using universal primers. TCRdb re-analysed the multiplex PCR reads in MiXCR, keeping a single row per CDR3 protein. The data hold about 14,000 distinct CDR3 sequences, with 50% to 70% observed a single time. This clonotype came up many times. Among the patients, all were node-negative on CT and PET/CT, and none had received prior chemotherapy or radiotherapy or had other malignancies. Collection of peripheral blood, in a volume of around 6 milliliters, was performed at each of two time points. CDR1 and CDR2 (germline): PRHDT, FYEKMQ (reference sequence). The CDR3 is 15 residues long. The J segment lost 4 bases and the V segment lost 2 bases, leaving 7 bases of the junction unmatched.

This sample comprised PBMCs, obtained before or after stereotactic body radiation therapy (not recorded which). The chain joins TRBV13 to TRBJ2-5; TRBD2 matches 7 bases. This clonotype was sampled from a donor aged 50 or older with non-small cell lung cancer. CDR3 coding DNA: TGTGCCAGCAGCTTATGGGGGGAGGGCCGAGAGACCCAGTACTTC. It encodes CASSLWGEGRETQYF.